The present TCR beta chain was sequenced within a study of blood T cell repertoires in COVID-19 (dated by TCRdb to about 2020). For context, the study as a whole: Collaborator samples came from the United States, Italy and Spain and covered acute and convalescent phases of COVID-19. The prospective study material was composed of cDNA or gDNA derived from T cells, B-cell-depleted T cells, or PBMCs. The dataset comprised deeply sampled blood TCRbeta repertoires from subjects exposed to, actively infected with, or recovered from COVID-19. A freely available public database, intended as a resource for researchers studying the immune response to SARS-CoV-2, is where the repertoires were released. The samples were drawn from the first 160 participants of the ongoing ImmuneRACE study and from 1,254 subjects provided by 6 global collaborators. The sample metadata nearly always contained a de-identified subject ID, COVID-19 status, age in years and sex. Where available, HLA class I and class II types were taken from metadata supplied by the sample provider and were not determined by assay-based typing. The paper's findings and limits, for the study overall: How much clinical and demographic metadata was included differed by source and by participant, and the metadata was provided uncurated.

This clone came up a few times. What antigen it recognizes has not been identified. No qualities accompany the bases; no much larger clone lies one base away. Collaborating institutions collected whole blood in K2EDTA tubes following their own protocols. For TCRbeta analysis, collaborator samples were shipped as frozen whole blood, as isolated PBMCs, or as DNA extracted from either sample type. TCRbeta CDR3 regions were amplified from genomic DNA using the immunoSEQ Assay, a bias-controlled multiplex PCR. Per the source publication's procedure: Within the assay, amplification of reference gene primers was used to estimate how many nucleated cells each sample contained. To quantify the absolute abundance of each unique TCRbeta CDR3 rearrangement, sequence reads were collapsed and filtered. For each sample, productive Simpson clonality was calculated as the square root of Simpson's diversity index across productive rearrangements. TCRdb mirrors the immuneACCESS table, restricted to in-frame sequences. Some clones are absent from its copies; in checked studies, under half trace to an unresolved V gene, and the reason for the others is unknown. The V and J calls and the clone size are those of that table, but D and trimming were determined from the DNA. Counted in this sample were under 200,000 clones; around three quarters of them appeared once. The biggest ten clones account for about 7% of the sample.

V sheds 0 bases and J sheds 0 bases, leaving 5 bases between their ends. The CDR3 starts with the cysteine, ends with the phenylalanine, and has 14 residues. The retained sequence is limited to the CDR3, 42 bases, with the frame set at the first base. Via the germline V gene, CDR1 is MNHEY and CDR2 SVGAGI. This TCR derives from a man in his sixties or seventies with active or convalescent COVID-19. Sequenced input: peripheral blood. The V gene is TRBV6-5 and the J gene is TRBJ1-1; no D gene is confidently identified. This receptor carries the CDR3 CASSYSRLNTEAFF. At the DNA level, the sequence is TGTGCCAGCAGTTACTCCAGGTTGAACACTGAAGCTTTCTTT.